This T cell receptor (beta chain) was identified during a study of shared clonotypes between healthy human individuals. General study findings and limits: A small donor pool kept down the genetic and exposure-history diversity that was represented. Blood was the sole source, and tissue repertoires probably differ.

Germline CDR1 reads SGHNT; CDR2 reads YENEEA. V trimming: 4 bases; J trimming: 0 bases; junction bases outside the gene matches: 7. This CDR3 has 16 residues. Notes on this clone: Antigen: not known.

Produced via immunoSEQ multiplex PCR; TCRdb's table is partial and in-frame only. The table has more than 550,000 clones, around 90% seen once. The sample taken for sequencing was memory CD8+ T cells from PBMCs. Specified subset: CD45RO+ cells pooled with CCR7-negative TemRA cells. The J gene is TRBJ2-3, the V gene TRBV11-3, with 7 bases aligning to TRBD1. This sequence originates from a man aged 18-30 years in good health. Some clones in this sample may be carry-over from other donors' samples. The CDR3 region has the DNA TGTGCCAGCAGCTCTAGGGACAGCGCTAGCACAGATACGCAGTATTTT. This encodes CASSSRDSASTDTQYF. Supplemented by reference TRBV11-3 and TRBJ2-3, the full variable domain reads EAGVVQSPRYKIIEKKQPVAFWCNPISGHNTLYWYLQNLGQGPELLIRYENEEAVDDSQLPKDRFSAERLKGVDSTLKIQPAELGDSAVYLCASSSRDSASTDTQYFGPGTRLTVL.